These 25 T cell receptor beta chains share one sample of origin, sequenced in a study of Ad26.COV2.S vaccination and SARS-CoV-2 variants. The repertoire was sequenced with immunoSEQ multiplex PCR; TCRdb's copy has only in-frame clones and lacks some. The sample has roughly 300,000 clones, 75% to 90% seen once. Treatment in this sample: around 19 received Ad26.COV2.S at low or high dose, single or two shots; several received placebo; per-sample allocation not given. Repertoires come from day 63 after the first vaccine or placebo injection. The specimen comprised peripheral blood, sampled in a trial of Ad26.COV2.S vaccine versus placebo. The receptors were gathered from a person between 18 and 59 years old who received the Ad26.COV2.S COVID-19 vaccine or a placebo.

This chain links TRBV7-2 with TRBJ2-7; D is ambiguous. Trimming took off 5 bases at V and 0 bases at J, with 5 bases between the two ends. This CDR3 contains 12 residues. Germline lookup yields CDR1 SGHTA and CDR2 FQGNSA. CDR3 in DNA: TGTGCCAGCAGCCTGACCTCCTACGAGCAGTACTTC. Residues: CASSLTSYEQYF.

The chain combines TRBV28 with TRBJ1-2; D call uncertain. This CDR3 comprises 11 residues. CDR1 is MDHEN and CDR2 is SYDVKM in the germline V gene. The V end lost 6 bases, the J end lost 5 bases, and 7 bases lay between the germline ends. The CDR3 here is CASREGYGYTF. CDR3 DNA sequence: TGTGCCAGCAGAGAGGGATATGGCTACACCTTC.

This clone was observed a single time. The chain is built from TRBV10-2 and TRBJ2-5; 16 bases map to TRBD2. The germline gives CDR1 WSHSY, CDR2 SAAADI. This CDR3 contains 15 residues. The V segment lost 8 bases and the J segment 7 bases; nucleotides outside the gene matches: 7. Written as DNA, the CDR3 is TGCGCCAGCCACCCTGGGACTAGCGGGGGGGGGACCCAGTACTTC. Translated: CASHPGTSGGGTQYF.

The chain couples TRBV18 to TRBJ1-2; TRBD1 aligns across 7 bases. The germline V gene has CDR1 KGHSH and CDR2 LQKENI. V lost 4 bases to trimming and J lost 0 bases; unmatched junction nucleotides: 5. The CDR3 totals 15 residues. The CDR3 is CASSLRDSPNYGYTF. The CDR3 DNA sequence: TGTGCCAGCTCACTCCGGGACAGCCCTAACTATGGCTACACCTTC. Looking up the rest from reference TRBV18 and TRBJ1-2 gives the full variable domain: NAGVMQNPRHLVRRRGQEARLRCSPMKGHSHVYWYRQLPEEGLKFMVYLQKENIIDESGMPKERFSAEFPKEGPSILRIQQVVRGDSAAYFCASSLRDSPNYGYTFGSGTRLTVV.

The chain uses TRBV28 and TRBJ1-1; unclear D gene. This CDR3 comprises 14 residues. Deletions cut 4 bases from V and 4 bases from J, with 13 bases between. In germline, CDR1 is MDHEN, CDR2 SYDVKM. The chain's CDR3 is CASSSPGFSTEAFF. The CDR3 coding sequence is TGTGCCAGCAGTTCCCCGGGCTTCTCCACTGAAGCTTTCTTT.

The chain has TRBV21-1 and TRBJ1-2. TRBV21-1 is given as a pseudogene. This CDR3 is 14 amino acids long. This CDR3 is CASTYKGRIYGYTF. In nucleotides, the CDR3 is TGTGCCAGCACCTATAAGGGACGGATCTATGGCTACACCTTC.

The chain is built from TRBV6-5 and TRBJ2-6; D not resolved. Germline V gene sequence: CDR1 MNHEY, CDR2 SVGAGI. CDR3 length equals 13 residues. Trimming removed 6 bases at V and 7 bases at J, with 10 bases between. CDR3 sequence: CASSPSPANVLTF. The CDR3 DNA reads as TGTGCCAGCAGCCCCTCACCCGCCAACGTCCTGACTTTC.

The chain links TRBV11-1 to TRBJ2-1; D call uncertain. Trimming shortened V by 5 bases and J by 6 bases, and 8 bases separated the two germline ends. The germline V gene encodes CDR1 SGHAT and CDR2 FQDESV (reference sequence). The CDR3 sequence is 12 residues long. CDR3 DNA sequence: TGTGCCAGCAGCCTAGTAGGCAATGAGCAGTTCTTC. As protein: CASSLVGNEQFF. Filled out from reference TRBV11-1 and TRBJ2-1, the complete variable domain reads EAEVAQSPRYKITEKSQAVAFWCDPISGHATLYWYRQILGQGPELLVQFQDESVVDDSQLPKDRFSAERLKGVDSTLKIQPAELGDSAMYLCASSLVGNEQFFGPGTRLTVL.

The gene calls are TRBV2 and TRBJ1-4, with 9 positions matching TRBD1. The germline V gene has CDR1 SNHLY and CDR2 FYNNEI. This CDR3 is built from 14 residues. Trimming at V came to 5 bases and at J to 8 bases, leaving 6 bases not matched to a gene. The CDR3 bases are TGTGCCAGCAGTAACAGGGGGCTCTTGGAAAAACTGTTTTTT. Its protein product is CASSNRGLLEKLFF.

V gene TRBV18 combines with J gene TRBJ1-6; D gene unclear. This CDR3 is built from 15 residues. Trimming stripped 3 bases from V and 7 bases from J, with 13 bases between. Per germline, CDR1 KGHSH and CDR2 LQKENI. The CDR3 protein is CASSPNSAENSPLHF. CDR3 bases: TGTGCCAGCTCACCTAATTCAGCGGAGAATTCACCCCTCCACTTT.

The CDR3, as DNA: TGTGCCAGCAGTCCGCCAAACGGGCGACTTGCAACTAATGAAAAACTGTTTTTT. Translated: CASSPPNGRLATNEKLFF. The chain uses TRBV28 and TRBJ1-4, with unresolved D. The CDR3 sequence is 18 residues long. V dropped 5 bases and J dropped 0 bases, with 19 bases sitting between them. CDR1 and CDR2 (germline): MDHEN, SYDVKM.

The chain links TRBV27 to TRBJ2-2; D may be TRBD1 or TRBD2 (5 bases each). V was clipped by 1 base and J by 5 bases, with 5 bases between them. The CDR3 loop spans 13 amino acids. Germline lookup yields CDR1 MNHEY and CDR2 SMNVEV (reference sequence). In nucleotides, the CDR3 is TGTGCCAGCAGTTTATGGGGGACCGGGGAGCTGTTTTTT. Amino acid sequence: CASSLWGTGELFF.

A remark on this clone: The same CDR3 also results from other DNA sequences found in this sample. V gene TRBV7-2 combines with J gene TRBJ2-1, with TRBD2 matching 13 bases. This CDR3 contains 15 residues. J gave up 4 bases and V 4 bases, and 1 base lay outside the gene matches. CDR1 and CDR2 (germline): SGHTA, FQGNSA. CDR3 nucleotides: TGTGCCAGCAGCTCGGGACTAGCGGGATACAATGAGCAGTTCTTC. Translated: CASSSGLAGYNEQFF.

The genes are TRBV28 and TRBJ2-1; D might be TRBD1 (6 bases). The V gene lost 4 bases and the J gene lost 14 bases, with 18 bases spanning the gap. Per germline, CDR1 MDHEN and CDR2 SYDVKM. The CDR3 spans 13 residues. For the CDR3, the DNA is TGTGCCAGCAGTTACCCCCGCCAGGGGATGGAGTTCTTC. The encoded protein is CASSYPRQGMEFF.

This clone was seen once. The chain is built from TRBV19 and TRBJ1-6, with TRBD1 matching 8 bases. This CDR3 has 17 amino acids. V lost 5 bases, J lost 7 bases, and 13 bases stayed unmatched. Germline V lookup: CDR1 LNHDA, CDR2 SQIVND (reference sequence). The CDR3 spells CASSATRDRFRNSPLHF. The CDR3 coding sequence is TGTGCCAGTAGTGCCACCCGGGACAGGTTTCGGAATTCACCCCTCCACTTT.

The rearrangement joins TRBV12-3 or TRBV12-4 to TRBJ1-1; D gene ambiguous. The CDR3 is 12 residues long. Trimming shortened V by 10 bases and J by 2 bases, and 11 bases separated the two germline ends. The CDR3 sequence: CAIAYLNTEAFF. The CDR3 DNA follows: TGTGCCATCGCGTACCTTAACACTGAAGCTTTCTTT.

The CDR3 DNA is TGTGCCAGCAGCCCCGACCGCTCCTACAATGAGCAGTTCTTC. Translation: CASSPDRSYNEQFF. The chain couples TRBV7-2 to TRBJ2-1; D is unclear. CDR1 SGHTA and CDR2 FQGNSA come from the germline V gene. The V and J ends lost 5 bases and 0 bases respectively, with 8 bases between them. The CDR3 runs to 14 residues.

The rearrangement uses TRBV6-2 or TRBV6-3 and TRBJ1-4; 8 bases agree with TRBD1. The junction had 6 bases not matched to a gene; V was cut back by 4 bases and J by 8 bases. The CDR3 contains 14 residues. Germline V CDR1 and CDR2: MNHEY, SVGEGT. CDR3 amino acids: CASSLVRGREKLFF. CDR3 DNA sequence: TGTGCCAGCAGTTTGGTCAGGGGGCGAGAAAAACTGTTTTTT.

The J gene is TRBJ1-5, the V gene TRBV12-5; TRBD1 agrees at 12 bases. Germline V gene sequence: CDR1 LGHNT, CDR2 FRNRAP. The junction had 15 bases not matched to a gene; V was cut back by 4 bases and J by 2 bases. This CDR3 region has 20 residues. The DNA of the CDR3 is TGTGCTAGTGGTTCGGACAAGGGACAGGGGGCTTATTTGCGCAATCAGCCCCAGCATTTT. This sequence encodes CASGSDKGQGAYLRNQPQHF.

The J gene is TRBJ1-4, the V gene TRBV5-6, with 8 bases that match TRBD1. This CDR3 region has 15 residues. Looked up from germline, CDR1 is SGHDT and CDR2 is YYEEEE. V shed 4 bases, J shed 8 bases, and the junction held 10 bases outside the gene matches. The CDR3 DNA reads as TGTGCCAGCAGCCAGACAGGGGCGGGTCAGGAAAAACTGTTTTTT. Translation gives CASSQTGAGQEKLFF.

The V call is TRBV7-9, the J call TRBJ2-1; TRBD2 aligns across 13 bases. Trimming took 4 bases from V and 0 from J; bases not matched to a gene: 9. The germline V gene has CDR1 SEHNR and CDR2 FQNEAQ (reference sequence). CDR3 length: 19 residues. For the CDR3, the DNA is TGTGCCAGCAGCTCGACTAGCGGGAGGAGCCAGTCCTCCTACAATGAGCAGTTCTTC. Translated, it gives CASSSTSGRSQSSYNEQFF.

The count of this clone is one. This chain connects TRBV9 to TRBJ1-6; D is uncertain. Germline values: CDR1 SGDLS, CDR2 YYNGEE. The CDR3 length is 14 residues. Deletions cut 3 bases from V and 8 bases from J, with 12 bases between. CDR3 sequence reads: CASSAVFSDSPLHF. The CDR3 nucleotides read TGTGCCAGCAGCGCGGTGTTTTCGGATTCACCCCTCCACTTT.

The gene calls are TRBV10-1 and TRBJ2-1, with 7 bases identical to TRBD2. Unmatched junction bases numbered 12, after V lost 8 bases and J lost 5 bases. The CDR3 length is 15 residues. Germline CDR1 reads WNHNN; CDR2 reads SYGVQD (reference sequence). The CDR3 reads CASLPRDYYHNEQFF. The CDR3 nucleotides read TGCGCCAGCCTCCCCCGGGACTATTATCACAATGAGCAGTTCTTC.

This clone was found once. V and J are TRBV7-3 and TRBJ2-1, with 11 bases fitting TRBD2. CDR1 SGHTA and CDR2 FQGTGA come from the germline V gene. The CDR3 is made up of 15 amino acids. Trimming at V came to 4 bases and at J to 4 bases, leaving 3 bases not matched to a gene. CDR3: CASSSRLAGYNEQFF. CDR3 in DNA: TGTGCCAGCAGCTCCCGACTAGCGGGGTACAATGAGCAGTTCTTC.

The rearrangement joins TRBV6-1 to TRBJ1-2, with D unclear. V was clipped by 0 bases and J by 0 bases, with 8 bases between them. The germline CDR1 and CDR2 sequences are MNHNS and SASEGT. CDR3 length: 15 amino acids. The CDR3 here is CASSEAALANYGYTF. The CDR3, as DNA: TGTGCCAGCAGTGAAGCAGCCTTAGCTAACTATGGCTACACCTTC.